The present TCR beta chain was sequenced within a study of T cell clonality in common variable immunodeficiency. Whole-study findings and limits: Common variable immunodeficiency TCR beta sequences reportedly had fewer deletions and N-nucleotide insertions.

The CDR3 totals 14 residues. Trimming cost V 5 bases and J 4 bases, with 15 bases left between them. Germline values: CDR1 MDHEN, CDR2 SYDVKM. Sequenced by immunoSEQ multiplex PCR; TCRdb stores in-frame clones only, minus some. The data show some 60,000 clones, with none appearing a single time. This clone was observed many times. Its antigen remains unknown. The sequenced fragment ends 3 residues before the CDR3 boundary, so the rest is inferred from the germline J gene. The sequence was obtained from a person aged 18 to 70 in good health. The sequenced sample consisted of peripheral blood mononuclear cells. This rearrangement joins TRBV28 to TRBJ2-7; D perhaps matches TRBD1 (6 bases). CDR3 region: CASSRIGQLYEQYF. The CDR3 bases that were read are TGTGCCAGCAGTAGAATCGGACAGCTGTACGAG.